This T cell receptor (beta chain) originates from a study of spatial heterogeneity in lung cancer. Study-wide context: In the raw reads, each unique TCR and UMI combination was present more than ten times on average.

Study results and caveats: Ubiquitous expanded tumor TCRs appeared in blood more at resection than follow-up.

This clonotype was counted at least ten times. Antigen unknown. This beta chain is an unintended read in a library built for alpha chains; its size means little. Every molecule of TCR cDNA had its own unique molecular identifier. TCRdb re-analysed the 5' RACE reads in MiXCR, keeping a single row per CDR3 protein. Among some 7,000 distinct CDR3 sequences listed, 5.5% to 7.5% were seen once. Time point reported: sample taken at primary tumor resection. Frozen PBMC, nontumor lung or tumor provided whole RNA, which was sequenced unsorted. The donors comprised around 72 untreated early-stage non-small cell lung cancer patients. Germline CDR1 is ENHRY and CDR2 is SYGVKD. Deletions cut 0 bases from V and 7 bases from J, with 10 bases between. CDR3 length equals 14 residues.

The receptor's source is a male donor with early-stage non-small cell lung cancer. The sequencing here drew on PBMCs, taken at surgery. The J gene is TRBJ2-1, the V gene TRBV10-3, with D maybe TRBD2 (5 bases). CDR3 loop: CAISESGVENEQFF. The CDR3 bases are TGTGCCATCAGTGAGTCCGGGGTGGAAAATGAGCAGTTCTTC.